The present entry profiles one T cell receptor beta chain with its context. The sample comes from a study of blood T cell repertoires in COVID-19. Study-wide background: The origin of the acute and convalescent COVID-19 samples was the United States, Italy and Spain. PBMCs, B-cell-depleted T cells, or T cells provided the cDNA or gDNA that made up the material.

In the original workflow: Reference gene primer amplification gave estimated nucleated cell counts. The data were produced by immunoSEQ multiplex PCR, yet TCRdb's version contains in-frame clones alone and is incomplete. V, J and clone size reflect that table, while D and trimming were determined from the DNA. The sample gives 350,000 or so clones, about four fifths of which show up once; almost 3% is in the top ten. Germline V CDR1 and CDR2: SGHNT, YYREEE (reference sequence). The V and J ends lost 3 bases and 4 bases respectively, with 17 bases between them. CDR3 length equals 16 residues. Source material: peripheral blood. The chain employs TRBV5-4 and TRBJ2-1; possible D gene TRBD1, 5 bases. The sequence came from a man under 40 with active or convalescent COVID-19. CDR3 sequence reads: CASSWALDTTYNEQFF. In nucleotides, the CDR3 is TGTGCCAGCAGCTGGGCACTGGACACGACGTACAATGAGCAGTTCTTC.